The 18 T cell receptor beta chains reported below all come from one sample, sequenced in a study of blood T cell repertoires in COVID-19. Generated by immunoSEQ multiplex PCR, the TCRdb table keeps only in-frame clones and is missing some. The sample holds 200,000 to 250,000 clones, around 86% seen once. Sequenced material: peripheral blood. All receptors derive from a man between 60 and 75 years old who had recovered from COVID-19.

Turning to this clone: Other DNA sequences in the same sample also yield this CDR3. The gene calls are TRBV19 and TRBJ2-7, with 9 bases fitting TRBD1. This CDR3 has 13 residues. Trimming at V came to 6 bases and at J to 3 bases, leaving 3 bases not matched to a gene. From germline, CDR1 is LNHDA and CDR2 SQIVND (reference sequence). CDR3 sequence reads: CASRDRGSYEQYF. The DNA for the CDR3 is TGTGCCAGTAGGGACAGGGGAAGCTACGAGCAGTACTTC.

The CDR3, as DNA: TGTGCCAGCAGTAAGACTAGCGGGAGCCCCCATGAGCAGTTCTTC. This sequence encodes CASSKTSGSPHEQFF. The chain joins TRBV25-1 to TRBJ2-1, with 12 positions matching TRBD2. J lost 8 bases, V lost 5 bases, and 7 bases had no gene match. Germline CDR1 MGHDK, CDR2 SYGVNS. This CDR3 region has 15 residues.

The chain couples TRBV7-2 to TRBJ2-1; 14 nucleotides match TRBD2. This CDR3 region has 16 residues. The V segment lost 1 base and the J segment 7 bases; nucleotides outside the gene matches: 3. Germline CDR1 reads SGHTA; CDR2 reads FQGNSA. The CDR3, as DNA: TGTGCCAGCAGCTTAGGAGGGACTAGCGGGAGTAATGAGCAGTTCTTC. As protein: CASSLGGTSGSNEQFF.

The chain uses TRBV7-3 and TRBJ1-2, with D possibly matching TRBD1 (5 bases). Germline CDR1 SGHTA, CDR2 FQGTGA. The CDR3 is 14 amino acids. Trimming cost V 0 bases and J 7 bases, with 12 bases left between them. The CDR3 sequence: CASSLTGQGGGYTF. CDR3 in DNA: TGTGCCAGCAGCTTAACGGGGCAGGGTGGTGGCTACACCTTC.

The rearrangement uses TRBV7-2 and TRBJ2-2, with 8 bases lining up with TRBD1. The CDR3 sequence is 16 residues long. J lost 2 bases, V lost 4 bases, and 6 bases had no gene match. From germline, CDR1 is SGHTA and CDR2 FQGNSA. The CDR3 nucleotides read TGTGCCAGCAGCTCCATCGGACAGGGAAACACCGGGGAGCTGTTTTTT. Its protein product is CASSSIGQGNTGELFF.

The CDR3 protein is CASSLEVTGYTF. The DNA for the CDR3 is TGTGCCAGCAGCTTAGAGGTGACAGGCTACACCTTC. V is TRBV7-9 and J is TRBJ1-2; no firm D call. V was trimmed by 1 base and J by 8 bases, leaving 8 bases between them. The CDR3 is 12 amino acids. Germline V CDR1 and CDR2: SEHNR, FQNEAQ (reference sequence).

The V and J genes are TRBV21-1 and TRBJ2-7; the table's D call, TRBD1, was not checked against the DNA. TRBV21-1 is termed a pseudogene. The CDR3 runs 16 residues. CDR3: CASSEGVDRGAHEQYF. In DNA form, the CDR3 reads TGTGCCAGCAGCGAGGGGGTGGACAGGGGTGCGCACGAGCAGTACTTC.

The chain links TRBV18 to TRBJ1-1; TRBD1 is a possible D gene (5 bases). V was cut by 2 bases and J by 5 bases, with 12 bases left in between. Germline loops: CDR1 KGHSH, CDR2 LQKENI. This CDR3 has 14 residues. CDR3 protein: CASSPYKGWTEAFF. CDR3 bases: TGTGCCAGCTCACCATATAAGGGGTGGACTGAAGCTTTCTTT.

This clone came up once. The gene calls are TRBV6-5 and TRBJ2-2; no reliable D call. The CDR3 is 15 amino acids. Germline CDR1 MNHEY, CDR2 SVGAGI. V was trimmed by 8 bases and J by 2 bases, leaving 15 bases between them. CDR3 in amino acids: CASRWVSLNTGELFF. As DNA, the CDR3 is TGTGCCAGCCGGTGGGTTAGCTTAAACACCGGGGAGCTGTTTTTT.

The V and J genes are TRBV2 and TRBJ2-1; possible D gene TRBD2, 5 bases. The CDR3 is 12 residues long. The V end was cut by 6 bases, the J end by 5 bases, with 8 bases between. Germline V gene sequence: CDR1 SNHLY, CDR2 FYNNEI. CDR3 region: CASRGLDNEQFF. CDR3 bases: TGTGCCAGCAGAGGACTGGACAATGAGCAGTTCTTC.

The rearrangement links TRBV7-6 to TRBJ1-6; 8 bases are shared with TRBD1. Trimming at V came to 3 bases and at J to 9 bases, leaving 7 bases not matched to a gene. Germline loops: CDR1 SGHVS, CDR2 FNYEAQ. The CDR3 runs 15 residues. CDR3 sequence: CASSLSETGVSPLHF. For the CDR3, the DNA is TGTGCCAGCAGCTTGAGTGAGACAGGGGTTTCACCCCTCCACTTT.

V and J are TRBV15 and TRBJ1-5, with a weak D call TRBD1 (5 bases). Germline lookup yields CDR1 LNHNV and CDR2 YYDKDF (reference sequence). This CDR3 region has 14 residues. V gave up 0 bases and J gave up 6 bases, with 9 bases separating them. Here the CDR3 DNA reads TGTGCCACCAGCAGAGATCGGGGGGTTCAGCCCCAGCATTTT. Translating it yields CATSRDRGVQPQHF.

The chain is built from TRBV5-1 and TRBJ2-2; the D gene is possibly TRBD1 (6 bases). Trimming cost V 5 bases and J 5 bases, with 10 bases left between them. The CDR3 extends over 13 amino acids. CDR1 is SGHRS and CDR2 is YFSETQ in the germline V gene. The CDR3 DNA reads TGCGCCAGCAGACCCGGGACAACCGGGGAGCTGTTTTTT. Protein: CASRPGTTGELFF.

The chain is built from TRBV27 and TRBJ2-1; weak D call: TRBD2 (5 bases). The germline V and J ends were trimmed by 5 bases and 3 bases, with 14 bases remaining between them. The CDR3 spans 15 residues. Per germline, CDR1 MNHEY and CDR2 SMNVEV (reference sequence). CDR3 DNA sequence: TGTGCCAGCAGTCCGCCACTAGTCGGCTACAATGAGCAGTTCTTC. It translates to CASSPPLVGYNEQFF.

The chain carries TRBV2 and TRBJ1-2, with 7 bases identical to TRBD1. The CDR3 has 11 residues. Germline trimming cut 11 bases from V and 7 bases from J; bases unmatched to any gene: 7. Germline V CDR1 and CDR2: SNHLY, FYNNEI. The CDR3 sequence: CAPGGKLGYTF. The CDR3 bases are TGTGCCCCAGGGGGGAAGCTTGGCTACACCTTC.

A few counts support this clone. J is TRBJ2-7 and V is TRBV6-5, with TRBD1 matching 7 bases. Germline loops: CDR1 MNHEY, CDR2 SVGAGI. CDR3 length: 15 amino acids. The trim removed 6 bases at V and 4 bases at J, leaving 12 bases unmatched. As DNA, the CDR3 is TGTGCCAGCAGGACCGCCGGGACAGCTATTTACGAGCAGTACTTC. It translates to CASRTAGTAIYEQYF.

This chain connects TRBV19 to TRBJ1-1, with D perhaps TRBD1 (5 bases). The germline V gene has CDR1 LNHDA and CDR2 SQIVND (reference sequence). The V end was cut by 6 bases, the J end by 4 bases, with 18 bases between. This CDR3 contains 15 residues. The CDR3 region has the DNA TGTGCCAGTAGCGCCCGGGGGGGGACGGTCACTGAAGCTTTCTTT. It yields the protein CASSARGGTVTEAFF.

The V gene is TRBV27, the J gene TRBJ2-7; 10 nucleotides align to TRBD2. V shed 4 bases, J shed 2 bases, and the junction held 8 bases outside the gene matches. CDR3 length equals 16 residues. Germline values: CDR1 MNHEY, CDR2 SMNVEV (reference sequence). CDR3: CASSSPSGSGTYEQYF. The DNA of the CDR3 is TGTGCCAGCAGTTCCCCTAGCGGGAGCGGGACCTACGAGCAGTACTTC.